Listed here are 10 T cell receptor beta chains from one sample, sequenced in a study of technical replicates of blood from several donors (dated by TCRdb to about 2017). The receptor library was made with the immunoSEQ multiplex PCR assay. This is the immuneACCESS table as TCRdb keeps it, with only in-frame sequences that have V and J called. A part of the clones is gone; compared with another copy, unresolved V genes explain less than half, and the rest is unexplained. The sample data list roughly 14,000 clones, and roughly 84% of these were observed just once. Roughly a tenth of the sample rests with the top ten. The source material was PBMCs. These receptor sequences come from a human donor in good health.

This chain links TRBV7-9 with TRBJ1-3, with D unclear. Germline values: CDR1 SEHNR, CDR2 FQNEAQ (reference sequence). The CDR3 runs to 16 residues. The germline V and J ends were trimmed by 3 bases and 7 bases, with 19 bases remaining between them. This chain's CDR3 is CASSLEAILPLNTIYF. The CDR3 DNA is TGTGCCAGCAGCTTGGAGGCCATCTTGCCCCTCAACACCATATATTTT. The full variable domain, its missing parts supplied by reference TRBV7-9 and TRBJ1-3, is DTGVSQNPRHKITKRGQNVTFRCDPISEHNRLYWYRQTLGQGPEFLTYFQNEAQLEKSRLLSDRFSAERPKGSFSTLEIQRTEQGDSAMYLCASSLEAILPLNTIYFGEGSWLTVV.

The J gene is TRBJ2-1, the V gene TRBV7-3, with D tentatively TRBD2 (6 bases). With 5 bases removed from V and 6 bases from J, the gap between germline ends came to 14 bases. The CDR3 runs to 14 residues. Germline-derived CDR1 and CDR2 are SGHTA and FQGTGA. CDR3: CASSKTGGTNEQFF. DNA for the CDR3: TGTGCCAGCAGCAAAACCGGGGGAACCAATGAGCAGTTCTTC.

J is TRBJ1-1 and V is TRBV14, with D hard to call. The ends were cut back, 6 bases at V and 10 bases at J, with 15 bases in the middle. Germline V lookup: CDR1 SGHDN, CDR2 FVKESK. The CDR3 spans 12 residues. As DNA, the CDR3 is TGTGCCAGCAGGAAAGATTCAAGAGGAGCTTTCTTT. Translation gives CASRKDSRGAFF.

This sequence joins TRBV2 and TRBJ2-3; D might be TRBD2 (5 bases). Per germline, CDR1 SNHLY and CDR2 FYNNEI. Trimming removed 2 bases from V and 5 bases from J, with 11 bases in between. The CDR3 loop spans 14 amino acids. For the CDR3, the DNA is TGTGCCAGCAGTGAACCGGCCGCGGGAGATACGCAGTATTTT. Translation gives CASSEPAAGDTQYF.

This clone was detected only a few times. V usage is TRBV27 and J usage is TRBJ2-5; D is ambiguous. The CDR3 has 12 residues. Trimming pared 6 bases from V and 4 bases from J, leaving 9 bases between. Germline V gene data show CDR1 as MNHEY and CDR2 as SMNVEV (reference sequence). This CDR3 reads CASSIIGETQYF. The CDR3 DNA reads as TGTGCCAGCAGCATCATCGGAGAGACCCAGTACTTC.

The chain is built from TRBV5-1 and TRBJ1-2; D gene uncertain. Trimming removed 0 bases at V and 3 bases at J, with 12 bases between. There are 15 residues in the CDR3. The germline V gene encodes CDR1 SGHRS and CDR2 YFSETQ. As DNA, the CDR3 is TGCGCCAGCAGCTTGGATGGAGGCACGGACTATGGCTACACCTTC. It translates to CASSLDGGTDYGYTF.

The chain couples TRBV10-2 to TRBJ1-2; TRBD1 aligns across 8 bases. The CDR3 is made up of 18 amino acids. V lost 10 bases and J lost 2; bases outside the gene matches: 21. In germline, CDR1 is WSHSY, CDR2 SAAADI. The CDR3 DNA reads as TGCGCCACACCGGCCAGGGGGCGTTTTAACGTCTCAAACTATGGCTACACCTTC. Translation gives CATPARGRFNVSNYGYTF.

The CDR3 reads CASSPTRFGANYGYTF. The CDR3 DNA reads as TGTGCCAGCAGCCCTACCCGGTTTGGAGCTAACTATGGCTACACCTTC. The J gene is TRBJ1-2, the V gene TRBV7-8; D is ambiguous. Per germline, CDR1 SGHVS and CDR2 FQNEAQ. Trimming removed 5 bases at V and 0 bases at J, with 16 bases between. The CDR3 loop spans 16 amino acids.

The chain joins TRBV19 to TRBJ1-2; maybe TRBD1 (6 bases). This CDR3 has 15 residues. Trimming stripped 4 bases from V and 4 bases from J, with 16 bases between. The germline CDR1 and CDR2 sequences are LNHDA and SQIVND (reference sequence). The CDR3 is CASSRAGTLSYGYTF. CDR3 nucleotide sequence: TGTGCCAGTAGTAGAGCCGGGACATTGTCCTATGGCTACACCTTC.

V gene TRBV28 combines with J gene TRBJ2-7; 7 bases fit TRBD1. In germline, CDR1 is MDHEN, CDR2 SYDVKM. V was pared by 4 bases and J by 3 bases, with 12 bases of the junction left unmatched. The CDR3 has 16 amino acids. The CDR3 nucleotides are TGTGCCAGCAGTTCTTCCCTACAGGGGATACTCTACGAGCAGTACTTC. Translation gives CASSSSLQGILYEQYF.